Below are 10 T cell receptor beta chains sequenced from a single sample in a study of naive and memory T cell subsets. Both TRBC1 and TRBC2 were covered by a beta constant-region primer of two equimolar oligonucleotides. The ligated cDNA underwent four PCR rounds using SP2 and nested alpha and beta constant-region primers. TCRdb independently ran MiXCR on the UMI-ligation and nested PCR reads; one entry per CDR3 protein. The table lists tens of thousands of distinct CDR3 sequences, over 8.5% of them singletons. Sequencing input: naive CD8+ T cells from blood. The receptors stem from a human donor in good health.

This clonotype was found a few times. This chain connects TRBV5-5 to TRBJ1-1; 8 positions match TRBD1. Germline V CDR1 and CDR2: SGHKS, YYEKEE (reference sequence). The CDR3 spans 13 residues. With V trimmed by 3 bases and J by 4 bases, 2 bases remained unmatched. The CDR3 nucleotides are TGTGCCAGCAGCTCTACAGGGGGCACTGAAGCTTTCTTT. Its translation: CASSSTGGTEAFF.

There are a few counts of this clonotype. J is TRBJ2-7 and V is TRBV4-2, with 7 bases fitting TRBD1. The V and J ends lost 0 bases and 3 bases, in that order; junction bases with no gene match: 14. Germline CDR1 LGHNA, CDR2 YNFKEQ. This CDR3 is 18 amino acids long. The CDR3 DNA is TGTGCCAGCAGCCAAGAATCGTTGCCCGGGACAGCTCTCTACGAGCAGTACTTC. Encoded protein: CASSQESLPGTALYEQYF.

This clonotype was observed many times. J is TRBJ2-7 and V is TRBV12-5; no reliable D call. This CDR3 spans 14 amino acids. The V gene lost 2 bases and the J gene lost 0 bases, with 8 bases spanning the gap. Germline V gene lookup returns CDR1 LGHNT and CDR2 FRNRAP. CDR3 sequence (DNA): TGTGCTAGTGGTTTGTCGGGCCCCTCCTACGAGCAGTACTTC. Protein product: CASGLSGPSYEQYF.

This clonotype was observed a handful of times. The rearrangement uses TRBV2 and TRBJ1-1; D ambiguous. The CDR3 spans 10 residues. Germline loops: CDR1 SNHLY, CDR2 FYNNEI. The V gene lost 7 bases and the J gene lost 11 bases, with 11 bases spanning the gap. CDR3 nucleotides: TGTGCCAGCAAGGTGTCGAGCGCTTTCTTT. Encoded protein: CASKVSSAFF.

The rearrangement uses TRBV7-9 and TRBJ1-2, with 7 bases identical to TRBD1. Germline CDR1 and CDR2: SEHNR and FQNEAQ (reference sequence). The CDR3 extends over 12 amino acids. V trimming: 6 bases; J trimming: 7 bases; junction bases outside the gene matches: 5. For the CDR3, the DNA is TGTGCCAGCAGTGCAGGGGGTGTTGGCTACACCTTC. The encoded protein is CASSAGGVGYTF.

At least ten counts were recorded for this clonotype. The V call is TRBV19, the J call TRBJ2-1; 12 bases map to TRBD2. The CDR3 sequence is 14 residues long. Germline CDR1 reads LNHDA; CDR2 reads SQIVND (reference sequence). The junction had 1 base not matched to a gene; V was cut back by 2 bases and J by 8 bases. CDR3 DNA: TGTGCCAGTAGTATACTAGCGGGAGGGGATGAGCAGTTCTTC. Residues: CASSILAGGDEQFF.

This clonotype was detected many times. V is TRBV7-6 and J is TRBJ2-3, with TRBD1 identical over 7 bases. Looked up from germline, CDR1 is SGHVS and CDR2 is FNYEAQ. The CDR3 sequence is 17 residues long. V was clipped by 5 bases and J by 1 base; unmatched bases: 12. CDR3 protein: CASSQRSPGTGTDTQYF. The CDR3 DNA is TGTGCCAGCAGCCAAAGGTCTCCCGGGACAGGCACAGATACGCAGTATTTT. The entire variable domain, with the rest obtained from reference TRBV7-6 and TRBJ2-3, is as follows: GAGVSQSPRYKVTKRGQDVALRCDPISGHVSLYWYRQALGQGPEFLTYFNYEAQQDKSGLPNDRFSAERPEGSISTLTIQRTEQRDSAMYRCASSQRSPGTGTDTQYFGPGTRLTVL.

This clonotype has a handful of counts. This chain joins TRBV20-1 and TRBJ2-3; TRBD2 matches 7 bases. V lost 5 bases, J lost 3 bases, and 5 bases stayed unmatched. CDR3 length: 13 residues. CDR1 DFQATT and CDR2 SNEGSKA come from the germline V gene (reference sequence). The CDR3 loop reads CSAGLAETDTQYF. CDR3 DNA: TGCAGTGCTGGCCTAGCGGAAACAGATACGCAGTATTTT.

This clonotype was found a few times. The rearrangement links TRBV27 to TRBJ2-7, with 9 positions matching TRBD1. The V and J ends lost 8 bases and 7 bases, in that order; junction bases with no gene match: 9. The CDR3 spans 13 residues. Germline V gene sequence: CDR1 MNHEY, CDR2 SMNVEV (reference sequence). The CDR3 nucleotides are TGTGCCAGCCGGGGAACAGGGGGCGGGGAGCAGTACTTC. As protein: CASRGTGGGEQYF.

This clonotype has a count of ten or more. The chain has TRBV2 and TRBJ2-7; 11 bases line up with TRBD2. CDR1 and CDR2 from the germline V gene are SNHLY and FYNNEI. V lost 3 bases, J lost 0 bases, and 7 bases stayed unmatched. The CDR3 is made up of 17 amino acids. In DNA, the CDR3 is TGTGCCAGCAGTGATTACTCTCTAGCGGGAGGCTCCTACGAGCAGTACTTC. Translating it yields CASSDYSLAGGSYEQYF.